The 4 T cell receptor beta chains in this list originate from one sample, sequenced in a study of blood T cells in healthy people across ages. With a J-beta primer mix and a sample-barcoded 5' primer, a second PCR ran about 7 to 12 cycles. One entry per CDR3 protein, called by TCRdb with MiXCR from the 5' RACE reads. This table holds about 640,000 distinct CDR3 sequences, roughly 31% found once. Material for sequencing was blood. The receptors stem from a woman aged 80 or over in good health.

This chain connects TRBV14 to TRBJ1-1; no clear D. There are 15 residues in the CDR3. CDR1 SGHDN and CDR2 FVKESK come from the germline V gene. V was cut by 1 base and J by 1 base, with 10 bases left in between. CDR3 amino acids: CASSQVSTPNTEAFF. The CDR3 DNA is TGTGCCAGCAGCCAAGTATCCACACCGAACACTGAAGCTTTCTTT.

Comment on this clonotype: Given a much more abundant clone one base away, this may be a read error. The rearrangement uses TRBV20-1 and TRBJ2-1, with unresolved D. With 5 bases removed from V and 7 bases from J, the gap between germline ends came to 9 bases. The CDR3 is 11 amino acids. Germline assignment: CDR1 DFQATT and CDR2 SNEGSKA (reference sequence). The CDR3 spells CSAPLRNEQFF. The CDR3 DNA is TGCAGTGCTCCCCTGAGAAATGAGCAGTTCTTC.

This chain uses TRBV7-8 with TRBJ2-2, with 13 nucleotides matching TRBD2. The V gene's germline CDR1 is SGHVS and CDR2 FQNEAQ. Trimming at V came to 5 bases and at J to 2 bases, leaving 5 bases not matched to a gene. CDR3 length: 17 amino acids. This chain's CDR3 is CASSPGLAGPNTGELFF. The DNA of the CDR3 is TGTGCCAGCAGCCCGGGACTAGCGGGGCCTAACACCGGGGAGCTGTTTTTT.

In the case of this clonotype: Since a much larger clone is just one base distant, this may be a read error. The gene calls are TRBV7-2 and TRBJ2-1, with 11 bases matching TRBD2. The DNA matches TRBJ2-7 better at its end, which makes the J call doubtful. The V gene's germline CDR1 is SGHTA and CDR2 FQGNSA. The CDR3 contains 15 residues. The chain's CDR3 is CASSKLAGVVNEQYF. For the CDR3, the DNA is TGTGCCAGCAGCAAACTAGCGGGGGTCGTAAATGAGCAGTACTTC.